Shown below are 5 T cell receptor beta chains from a single sample sequenced in a study of shared clonotypes between healthy human individuals. The table came from immunoSEQ multiplex PCR; TCRdb's copy has only in-frame clones and leaves some out. The sample lists hundreds of thousands of clones, around 72% occurring once. The sequencing sample was made of memory CD4+ T cells sorted from blood. Subset noted: CD45RA-negative fraction. These receptors were taken from a woman younger than 45 in good health.

This sequence joins TRBV4-2 and TRBJ2-3; 9 bases fit TRBD2. Germline V gives CDR1 LGHNA, CDR2 YNFKEQ. After removal of 5 bases from V and 10 bases from J, the junction contained 13 bases not matched to a gene. This CDR3 is 15 amino acids long. The CDR3 loop reads CASSFSSGALRAQYF. CDR3 coding DNA: TGTGCCAGCAGCTTTTCTAGCGGGGCCCTTCGGGCGCAGTATTTT.

J is TRBJ2-6 and V is TRBV7-8; D is ambiguous. V lost 6 bases and J lost 0, with 9 bases in between. The germline CDR1 and CDR2 sequences are SGHVS and FQNEAQ. The length of the CDR3 is 15 residues. CDR3 bases: TGTGCCAGCAGGCCATTGGTCTCTGGGGCCAACGTCCTGACTTTC. Its translation is CASRPLVSGANVLTF.

The chain employs TRBV19 and TRBJ1-4; 9 nucleotides agree with TRBD1. In germline, CDR1 is LNHDA, CDR2 SQIVND (reference sequence). The CDR3 is 16 residues long. J was trimmed by 7 bases and V by 5 bases; bases with no gene match: 11. CDR3 sequence reads: CASSPTGQGETEKLFF. The CDR3 coding sequence is TGTGCCAGTAGTCCAACGGGACAGGGAGAGACTGAAAAACTGTTTTTT.

The table lists this clone with a few counts. The chain recombines TRBV18 with TRBJ1-4; TRBD1 is a possible D gene (5 bases). V was clipped by 2 bases and J by 5 bases, with 9 bases between them. This CDR3 is 14 amino acids long. Germline V lookup: CDR1 KGHSH, CDR2 LQKENI. DNA of the CDR3: TGTGCCAGCTCACCAAGAGGGGCCAATGAAAAACTGTTTTTT. It is translated as CASSPRGANEKLFF.

V usage is TRBV2 and J usage is TRBJ1-2, with a weak D call TRBD1 (6 bases). There are 11 residues in the CDR3. CDR1 SNHLY and CDR2 FYNNEI come from the germline V gene. Trimming shortened V by 8 bases and J by 3 bases, and 7 bases separated the two germline ends. This CDR3 reads CASGGHYGYTF. CDR3 DNA: TGTGCCAGCGGGGGGCACTATGGCTACACCTTC.